These 4 T cell receptor beta chains were sequenced from one sample in a study of cytomegalovirus exposure and HLA in healthy donors. This PCR relied on a set of 60 Vbeta primers and 13 Jbeta primers. Sequenced by immunoSEQ multiplex PCR; TCRdb stores in-frame clones only, minus some. Altogether 150,000 to 200,000 clones are present, roughly 80% being singletons, with the ten largest covering around 6%. The source material was PBMCs. The receptors shown here come from a woman between 50 and 59 years old in good health and CMV-seropositive.

This sequence joins TRBV4-2 and TRBJ2-3, with 11 bases matching TRBD2. CDR1 and CDR2 from the germline V gene are LGHNA and YNFKEQ. The J segment lost 2 bases and the V segment lost 4 bases, leaving 14 bases of the junction unmatched. The CDR3 runs to 19 residues. The CDR3 DNA reads TGTGCCAGCAGCCTCACTAGCGGGAGTTTAGGGGCCCACACAGATACGCAGTATTTT. Protein sequence: CASSLTSGSLGAHTDTQYF.

J is TRBJ2-1 and V is TRBV28; TRBD1 matches at 8 bases. V dropped 9 bases and J dropped 1; count of bases not matched to a gene: 8. CDR1 and CDR2 (germline): MDHEN, SYDVKM. The CDR3 is 15 amino acids. CDR3 sequence reads: CASCQGAGSYNEQFF. The DNA of the CDR3 is TGTGCCAGTTGCCAGGGGGCTGGGTCCTACAATGAGCAGTTCTTC.

The chain carries TRBV2 and TRBJ1-5; D is unresolved. V lost 7 bases and J 0 bases, leaving 10 bases between the germline ends. The CDR3 has 14 residues. Germline-derived CDR1 and CDR2 are SNHLY and FYNNEI. CDR3 sequence reads: CASNEADSNQPQHF. Here the CDR3 DNA reads TGTGCCAGCAATGAGGCGGATAGCAATCAGCCCCAGCATTTT.

This clone has a handful of counts. The chain uses TRBV7-2 and TRBJ2-5; TRBD2 agrees at 9 bases. V lost 7 bases to trimming and J lost 4 bases; unmatched junction nucleotides: 10. The CDR3 extends over 15 amino acids. Germline loops: CDR1 SGHTA, CDR2 FQGNSA. CDR3 amino acids: CASNPSSGGRETQYF. Here the CDR3 DNA reads TGTGCCAGCAACCCGAGTAGCGGGGGCCGAGAGACCCAGTACTTC. The whole variable domain, filled in from reference TRBV7-2 and TRBJ2-5, reads GAGVSQSPSNKVTEKGKDVELRCDPISGHTALYWYRQSLGQGLEFLIYFQGNSAPDKSGLPSDRFSAERTGGSVSTLTIQRTQQEDSAVYLCASNPSSGGRETQYFGPGTRLLVL.